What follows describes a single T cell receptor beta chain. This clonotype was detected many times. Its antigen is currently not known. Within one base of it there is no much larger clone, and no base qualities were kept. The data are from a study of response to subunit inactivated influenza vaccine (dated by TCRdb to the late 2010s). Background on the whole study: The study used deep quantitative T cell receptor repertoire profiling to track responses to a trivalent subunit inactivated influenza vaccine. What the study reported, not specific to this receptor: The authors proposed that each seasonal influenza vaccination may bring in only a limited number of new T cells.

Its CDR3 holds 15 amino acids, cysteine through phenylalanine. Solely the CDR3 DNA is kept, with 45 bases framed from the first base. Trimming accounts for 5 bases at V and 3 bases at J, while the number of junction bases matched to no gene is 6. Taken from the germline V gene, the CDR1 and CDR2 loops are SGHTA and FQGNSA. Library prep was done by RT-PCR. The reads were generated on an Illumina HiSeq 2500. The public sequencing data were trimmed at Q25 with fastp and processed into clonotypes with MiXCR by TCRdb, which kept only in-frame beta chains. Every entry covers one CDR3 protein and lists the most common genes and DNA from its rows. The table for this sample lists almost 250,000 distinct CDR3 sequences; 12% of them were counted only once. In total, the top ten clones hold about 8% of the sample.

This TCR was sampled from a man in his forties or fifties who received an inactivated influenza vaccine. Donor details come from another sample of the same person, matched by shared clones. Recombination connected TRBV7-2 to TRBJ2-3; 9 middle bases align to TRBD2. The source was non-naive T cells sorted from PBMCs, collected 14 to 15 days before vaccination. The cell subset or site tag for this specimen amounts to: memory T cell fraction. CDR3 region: CASSPRTSATDTQYF. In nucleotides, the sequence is TGTGCCAGCAGCCCACGGACTAGCGCAACAGATACGCAGTATTTT.